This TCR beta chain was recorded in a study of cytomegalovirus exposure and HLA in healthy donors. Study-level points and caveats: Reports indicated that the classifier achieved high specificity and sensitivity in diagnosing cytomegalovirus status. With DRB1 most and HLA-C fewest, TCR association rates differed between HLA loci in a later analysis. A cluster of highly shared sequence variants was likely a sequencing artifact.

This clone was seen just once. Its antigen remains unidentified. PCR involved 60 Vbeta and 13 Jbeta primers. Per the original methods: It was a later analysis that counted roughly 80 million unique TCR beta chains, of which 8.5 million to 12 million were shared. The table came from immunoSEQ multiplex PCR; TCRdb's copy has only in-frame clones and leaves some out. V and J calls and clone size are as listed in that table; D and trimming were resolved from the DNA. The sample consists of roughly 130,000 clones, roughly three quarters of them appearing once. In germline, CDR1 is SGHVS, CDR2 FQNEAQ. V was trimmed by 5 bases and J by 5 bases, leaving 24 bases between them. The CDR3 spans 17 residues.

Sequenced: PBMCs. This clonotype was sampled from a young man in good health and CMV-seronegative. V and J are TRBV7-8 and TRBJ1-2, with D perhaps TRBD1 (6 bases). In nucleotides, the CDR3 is TGTGCCAGCAGCATGGGGACTGAAGGGGGGGGCGTTTATGGCTACACCTTC. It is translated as CASSMGTEGGGVYGYTF.